This T cell receptor (beta chain) was documented in a study of response to subunit inactivated influenza vaccine. MiXCR was run by TCRdb on the RT-PCR reads, yielding one entry per CDR3 protein. The repertoire holds roughly 290,000 distinct CDR3 sequences, with 21% as singletons. Findings of the study overall: After each seasonal influenza vaccination, few new T cells are recruited, the authors suggested.

With V trimmed by 5 bases and J by 6 bases, 10 bases remained unmatched. CDR1 SGHTA and CDR2 FQGNSA come from the germline V gene. CDR3 size: 16 residues. To note about this clonotype: Its specificity is not known.

The chain carries TRBV7-2 and TRBJ2-5, with 12 bases aligning to TRBD2. The sequence came from a man between 50 and 75 years old who received an inactivated influenza vaccine. Material: PBMCs from blood, obtained 21 months after vaccination. The CDR3 DNA is TGTGCCAGCAGCCTATCTAGCGGGAGGGCCGGGAAGACCCAGTACTTC. This sequence encodes CASSLSSGRAGKTQYF. Based on the CDR3 plus reference TRBV7-2 and TRBJ2-5, the full variable domain is GAGVSQSPSNKVTEKGKDVELRCDPISGHTALYWYRQSLGQGLEFLIYFQGNSAPDKSGLPSDRFSAERTGGSVSTLTIQRTQQEDSAVYLCASSLSSGRAGKTQYFGPGTRLLVL.